The T cell receptor delta chain under discussion was sequenced for a study of gamma-delta chains in newborns, infants, children. Across the whole study: Polyclonal expansion of innate γδ T cells after birth follows microbial exposure.

Note on this clone: Possible read error: a much larger clone is one base away.

TCRdb re-called the reads using CATT. The data hold 14,000 to 15,000 delta-chain clones, with 7.3% observed a single time. Germline V gene data show CDR1 as GEAIGNYY and CDR2 as EKD. This CDR3 is built from 22 residues. This sequence joins TRDV2 and TRDJ3; the match to TRDD3 covers 8 bases. Sequenced sample: blood. The sequence derives from a child who was a newborn, infant or young child, either healthy, febrile or measles-vaccinated (not recorded which). CDR3 sequence reads: CACDSVPTGGTLPSWDTRQIFF. DNA of the CDR3: TGTGCCTGTGACAGCGTACCTACTGGGGGGACCCTTCCCTCCTGGGACACCCGACAGATTTTTTTC.